This passage covers 20 T cell receptor beta chains from one sample sequenced in a study of T-cell reconstitution after alpha-beta-depleted transplantation in children. Molecular barcoding with unique molecular identifiers was used for the TCRbeta library. TCRdb independently ran MiXCR on the PCR reads; one entry per CDR3 protein. The data show approximately 590,000 distinct CDR3 sequences, 8% to 11% seen once. This sample comprised PBMCs from the stem cell graft donor, obtained from the stem cell graft. All receptors come from a human donor who donated a stem cell graft to a child with acute myeloid leukemia.

This clonotype was picked up a small number of times. The V call is TRBV7-2, the J call TRBJ2-5; 7 bases agree with TRBD1. Germline V gene sequence: CDR1 SGHTA, CDR2 FQGNSA. The CDR3 is 15 amino acids. V lost 2 bases and J lost 4; bases outside the gene matches: 7. This chain's CDR3 is CASSLSRPGGETQYF. CDR3 bases: TGTGCCAGCAGCTTATCTCGGCCAGGGGGAGAGACCCAGTACTTC.

This clonotype came up a few times. The V call is TRBV10-3, the J call TRBJ2-1; the match to TRBD1 covers 7 bases. Germline V gene lookup returns CDR1 ENHRY and CDR2 SYGVKD. CDR3 length: 17 residues. Losses at the gene ends were 3 bases for V and 1 base for J; bases not matched to a gene: 9. The CDR3 loop reads CAISDRGQAESYNEQFF. The DNA for the CDR3 is TGTGCCATCAGTGACCGCGGACAGGCGGAGTCCTACAATGAGCAGTTCTTC.

This chain uses TRBV30 with TRBJ1-5, with 7 nucleotides matching TRBD1. The V gene's germline CDR1 is GTSNPN and CDR2 SVGIG (reference sequence). The CDR3 is 16 amino acids. Losses at the gene ends were 4 bases for V and 2 bases for J; bases not matched to a gene: 11. As DNA, the CDR3 is TGTGCCTGGATGCTTAAGACAGGGACAGGCAATCAGCCCCAGCATTTT. Translation: CAWMLKTGTGNQPQHF.

The sample holds many counts of this clonotype. The chain is built from TRBV5-6 and TRBJ2-1, with D unresolved. V was trimmed by 2 bases and J by 5 bases, leaving 8 bases between them. The V gene's germline CDR1 is SGHDT and CDR2 YYEEEE. CDR3 size: 13 residues. CDR3 loop: CASSLRPHNEQFF. CDR3 nucleotide sequence: TGTGCCAGCAGCTTACGACCTCACAATGAGCAGTTCTTC.

The chain combines TRBV2 with TRBJ2-1; no clear D gene. This CDR3 region has 13 residues. Germline-derived CDR1 and CDR2 are SNHLY and FYNNEI. Deletions cut 10 bases from V and 5 bases from J, with 15 bases between. Here the CDR3 reads CATRGSVNNEQFF. CDR3 coding DNA: TGTGCCACCCGAGGCTCAGTTAACAATGAGCAGTTCTTC. Together with reference TRBV2 and TRBJ2-1, the CDR3 gives the full variable domain: EPEVTQTPSHQVTQMGQEVILRCVPISNHLYFYWYRQILGQKVEFLVSFYNNEISEKSEIFDDQFSVERPDGSNFTLKIRSTKLEDSAMYFCATRGSVNNEQFFGPGTRLTVL.

This chain joins TRBV7-8 and TRBJ2-7; the D is unclear. CDR3 size: 14 residues. Trimming left V 2 bases short and J 6 bases short, with 14 bases between. The germline V gene has CDR1 SGHVS and CDR2 FQNEAQ. The CDR3 DNA reads TGTGCCAGCAGCTTATTGCAAGTTCCCCCCGAGCAGTACTTC. It specifies CASSLLQVPPEQYF.

The genes are TRBV10-3 and TRBJ2-1; 9 bases map to TRBD2. The CDR3 is made up of 14 amino acids. The V segment lost 11 bases and the J segment 6 bases; nucleotides outside the gene matches: 11. The V gene's germline CDR1 is ENHRY and CDR2 SYGVKD. The CDR3 sequence is CASGASGAPNEQFF. The CDR3 bases are TGTGCCTCAGGGGCTAGCGGGGCCCCCAATGAGCAGTTCTTC.

This clonotype was observed a few times. The rearrangement links TRBV7-9 to TRBJ2-2; maybe TRBD1 (5 bases). Trimming removed 6 bases from V and 5 bases from J, with 22 bases in between. The CDR3 sequence is 17 residues long. CDR1 and CDR2 from the germline V gene are SEHNR and FQNEAQ (reference sequence). This CDR3 is CASRPQDTNSLTGELFF. In DNA form, the CDR3 reads TGTGCCAGCAGGCCACAGGATACCAACTCCTTAACCGGGGAGCTGTTTTTT.

This clonotype appeared many times. This chain links TRBV29-1 with TRBJ2-5; 12 bases line up with TRBD2. Germline V gene data show CDR1 as SQVTM and CDR2 as ANQGSEA. The V segment lost 7 bases and the J segment 4 bases; nucleotides outside the gene matches: 7. This CDR3 region has 14 residues. The CDR3 sequence: CSAATSGSTETQYF. CDR3 DNA sequence: TGCAGCGCTGCGACTAGCGGGAGTACAGAGACCCAGTACTTC.

This clonotype showed up many times. This chain uses TRBV7-2 with TRBJ1-2; D is uncertain. The CDR3 loop spans 14 amino acids. V lost 3 bases to trimming and J lost 5 bases, with 13 bases between them. Germline CDR1 and CDR2: SGHTA and FQGNSA. This chain's CDR3 is CASSFGLVGYGYTF. DNA for the CDR3: TGTGCCAGCAGCTTTGGCCTAGTCGGGTATGGCTACACCTTC.

This clonotype was picked up a small number of times. The V call is TRBV5-1, the J call TRBJ1-1, with D unclear. Per the germline V gene, CDR1 is SGHRS and CDR2 is YFSETQ. V was shortened by 1 base and J by 11 bases, with 18 bases between the two germline ends. This CDR3 is built from 14 residues. In nucleotides, the CDR3 is TGCGCCAGCAGCTTGCAAGGAGGTCTGGACGTGGCTTTCTTT. It encodes CASSLQGGLDVAFF.

In its sample, this clonotype was seen a few times. The CDR3 loop reads CASSYSNENTIYF. The CDR3 coding sequence is TGTGCCAGCAGTTACTCCAACGAAAACACCATATATTTT. V is TRBV6-5 and J is TRBJ1-3; D call uncertain. The germline V gene encodes CDR1 MNHEY and CDR2 SVGAGI. The CDR3 length is 13 residues. Deletions cut 0 bases from V and 6 bases from J, with 6 bases between.

This clonotype has only a few counts. The gene calls are TRBV12-3 or TRBV12-4 and TRBJ1-5; tentatively, D is TRBD1 (5 bases). CDR3 length: 15 amino acids. With 7 bases removed from V and 0 bases from J, the gap between germline ends came to 13 bases. The CDR3, as DNA: TGTGCCAGCACCCTTCGGGGGGTTAGCAATCAGCCCCAGCATTTT. Translated, it gives CASTLRGVSNQPQHF.

This chain links TRBV4-3 with TRBJ2-2; 7 positions agree with TRBD1. V trimming: 3 bases; J trimming: 3 bases; junction bases outside the gene matches: 7. The CDR3 has 16 residues. Germline assignment: CDR1 LGHNA and CDR2 YSLEER. CDR3 nucleotide sequence: TGCGCCAGCAGCCAGAAAACAGGGGTAGACACCGGGGAGCTGTTTTTT. This codes for CASSQKTGVDTGELFF.

This chain links TRBV4-3 with TRBJ2-2, with D perhaps being TRBD1 or TRBD2 (5 bases each). V dropped 0 bases and J dropped 0 bases, with 8 bases sitting between them. This CDR3 contains 16 residues. The germline gives CDR1 LGHNA, CDR2 YSLEER. CDR3 residues: CASSQDGGANTGELFF. The CDR3 bases are TGCGCCAGCAGCCAAGATGGGGGAGCGAACACCGGGGAGCTGTTTTTT.

This clonotype was seen repeatedly, ten times or more. The V call is TRBV7-2, the J call TRBJ2-7, with 7 positions matching TRBD2. Germline CDR1 reads SGHTA; CDR2 reads FQGNSA. J gave up 2 bases and V 5 bases, and 9 bases lay outside the gene matches. This CDR3 has 15 residues. The CDR3 sequence: CASSRTSVSAYEQYF. The CDR3 coding sequence is TGTGCCAGCAGCCGAACTAGCGTTAGTGCCTACGAGCAGTACTTC.

This clonotype has ten or more counts. This chain connects TRBV6-1 to TRBJ2-1, with 8 bases fitting TRBD2. This CDR3 region has 15 residues. V was clipped by 4 bases and J by 6 bases; unmatched bases: 8. Germline V gene lookup returns CDR1 MNHNS and CDR2 SASEGT. CDR3 bases: TGTGCCAGCAGTGTTATAGCGGGAACTCGCAATGAGCAGTTCTTC. Translated, it gives CASSVIAGTRNEQFF.

This chain connects TRBV20-1 to TRBJ2-1; TRBD2 matches 11 bases. The junction had 5 bases not matched to a gene; V was cut back by 3 bases and J by 1 base. Germline V CDR1 and CDR2: DFQATT, SNEGSKA (reference sequence). The CDR3 has 16 amino acids. The CDR3 region is CSARASGRTSYNEQFF. CDR3 DNA sequence: TGCAGTGCTAGGGCTAGCGGGAGGACATCCTACAATGAGCAGTTCTTC.

This clonotype occurred a few times. The chain carries TRBV6-2 or TRBV6-3 and TRBJ2-7; 11 nucleotides agree with TRBD2. The CDR3 loop spans 17 amino acids. Germline CDR1 and CDR2: MNHEY and SVGEGT. Germline trimming cut 6 bases from V and 1 base from J; bases unmatched to any gene: 11. This chain's CDR3 is CASSHTSGSIGSYEQYF. In DNA, the CDR3 is TGTGCCAGCAGCCACACTAGCGGGAGTATTGGGTCCTACGAGCAGTACTTC.

V is TRBV7-3 and J is TRBJ2-2, with TRBD2 matching 7 bases. The CDR3 consists of 17 residues. Germline trimming cut 5 bases from V and 1 base from J; bases unmatched to any gene: 10. The germline CDR1 and CDR2 sequences are SGHTA and FQGTGA. CDR3 region: CASSPHRTSGNTGELFF. In DNA form, the CDR3 reads TGTGCCAGCAGCCCCCATCGGACTAGTGGGAACACCGGGGAGCTGTTTTTT. Variable domain in full (rest from reference TRBV7-3 and TRBJ2-2): GAGVSQTPSNKVTEKGKYVELRCDPISGHTALYWYRQSLGQGPEFLIYFQGTGAADDSGLPNDRFFAVRPEGSVSTLKIQRTERGDSAVYLCASSPHRTSGNTGELFFGEGSRLTVL.